Listed below are T cell receptor beta chains from one sample, sequenced in a study of breast tumors, draining lymph nodes, adjacent tissues. TCRdb reprocessed the multiplex PCR reads with MiXCR, giving one entry per CDR3 protein. The table shows some 66,000 distinct CDR3 sequences, with less than 75% occurring only once. The sequenced sample consisted of breast tumor tissue. Receptors originate from a female donor with breast cancer. Some clones in this sample may be carry-over from other donors' samples. The CDR3 runs from the conserved cysteine through the conserved F or W. D genes are given only for firm matches. Rows give clone size only sometimes, using once, few, many, or a class for an expanded clone.

V gene	clone size	J gene	D gene	CDR3 DNA	CDR3 protein
TRBV29-1	NA	TRBJ2-1	TRBD2	TGCAGCGTTTACGGGGGGGCGTCCTACAATGAGCAGTTCTTC	CSVYGGASYNEQFF
TRBV7-2	NA	TRBJ1-6	TRBD1	TGTGCCAGCAGCTTATGGGACAGGGGGTGCGGGAATTCACCCCTCCACTTT	CASSLWDRGCGNSPLHF
TRBV20-1	NA	TRBJ2-7	NA	TGCAGTGCTAGGAAGGGACACAGCTCCTACGAGCAGTACTTC	CSARKGHSSYEQYF
TRBV20-1	NA	TRBJ2-2	NA	TGCAGTGCTGAGAAGTCCGGGGAGCTGTTTTTT	CSAEKSGELFF
TRBV5-4	many	TRBJ2-6	TRBD2	TGTGCCAGCAGCCGGGGACTAGCGGGAGAGAACTCTGGGGCCAACGTCCTGACTTTC	CASSRGLAGENSGANVLTF
TRBV2	NA	TRBJ2-2	NA	TGTGCCAGCAGTTTATCGGCCGGCTCTGGAAACACCGGGGAGCTGTTTTTT	CASSLSAGSGNTGELFF
TRBV2	NA	TRBJ1-6	NA	TGTGCCAGCCGGGCGGGAATGGGTTGGGATTCACCCCTCCACTTT	CASRAGMGWDSPLHF
TRBV27	NA	TRBJ2-7	TRBD2	TGTGCCAGCAGTTTAGGACTAGCGGGAGCCGAGCAGTACTTC	CASSLGLAGAEQYF
TRBV5-1	NA	TRBJ1-2	NA	TGCGCCAGCAGCTTGACAGTGAGCTATGGCAACACCTTC	CASSLTVSYGNTF
TRBV9	many	TRBJ2-3	NA	TGTGCCAGCAGCGTAGGGAGCCGGTTGGATACGCAGTATTTT	CASSVGSRLDTQYF
TRBV29-1	NA	TRBJ1-2	TRBD1	TGCAGCGGGGGGGACAGTGTAAACTATGGCTACACCTTC	CSGGDSVNYGYTF
TRBV6-1	NA	TRBJ2-1	NA	TGTGCCAGCAGTGGCCGGACGCCCACGAACTACAATGAGCAGTTCTTC	CASSGRTPTNYNEQFF
TRBV7-3	many	TRBJ2-2	NA	TGTGCCAGCAGCTTATATTCCAGCGGCACCGGGGAGCTGTTTTTT	CASSLYSSGTGELFF
TRBV5-4	NA	TRBJ1-4	NA	TGTGCCAGCAGCCCGGCGGGGGTTACTAATGAAAAACTGTTTTTT	CASSPAGVTNEKLFF
TRBV4-2	many	TRBJ2-3	NA	TGTGCCAGCAGCCAAGGAGAAGGTTCTACAGATACGCAGTATTTT	CASSQGEGSTDTQYF
TRBV2	many	TRBJ2-6	NA	TGTACCAGCAGTGTAGGGTGGACTGGGGCCAACGTCCTGACTTTC	CTSSVGWTGANVLTF
TRBV12-3/TRBV12-4	many	TRBJ2-2	NA	TGTGCCAGCAGTTTCTCGGCCGGGGAGCTGTTTTTT	CASSFSAGELFF
TRBV24-1	many	TRBJ2-5	NA	TGTGCCACCAGTGATTTGGGGGCAGGGGAAGAGACCCAGTACTTC	CATSDLGAGEETQYF
TRBV9	many	TRBJ2-7	NA	TGTGCTAGAGCAACCGGGTCCTACGAGCAGTACTTC	CARATGSYEQYF
TRBV18	few	TRBJ2-5	NA	TGTGCCAGCTCACCAGGGGCGGGACCTCAAGAGACCCAGTACTTC	CASSPGAGPQETQYF
TRBV5-4	many	TRBJ2-1	TRBD1	TGTGCCAGCAGCGAAAGGACAGGTAATATCCCGAGCTCCTACAATGAGCAGTTCTTC	CASSERTGNIPSSYNEQFF
TRBV4-2	NA	TRBJ1-3	NA	TGTGCCAGCAGCCAATCCGCAGGGGTATCTGGAAACACCATATATTTT	CASSQSAGVSGNTIYF
TRBV20-1	many	TRBJ2-1	TRBD2	TGCAGTGCTAGCATCCCTAGCGGGGCCATAGGTGAGCAGTTCTTC	CSASIPSGAIGEQFF
TRBV20-1	NA	TRBJ1-6	NA	TGCAGTGCTAGAGATGGGGGCTATAATTCACCCCTCCACTTT	CSARDGGYNSPLHF
TRBV20-1	once	TRBJ2-7	NA	TGCAGTGCTAGAGAAGCGGAAAATACCTTCGAGCAGTACTTC	CSAREAENTFEQYF
TRBV13	NA	TRBJ2-3	TRBD1	TGTGCCAGCAGCCCACCTGGACAGGGGACAGATACGCAGTATTTT	CASSPPGQGTDTQYF
TRBV10-3	NA	TRBJ1-3	NA	TGTGCCATCAGTGAGTCGGGAGGGGCTGGAAACACCATATATTTT	CAISESGGAGNTIYF
TRBV5-1	many	TRBJ1-2	TRBD1	TGTGCCAGCAGCCCTGGGACAGGGAACGGCTACACCTTC	CASSPGTGNGYTF
TRBV6-5	once	TRBJ1-6	TRBD1	TGTGCCAGCAGTTCAGGGGGCGCCGGTTCACCCCTCCACTTT	CASSSGGAGSPLHF
TRBV20-1	NA	TRBJ2-5	TRBD1	TGCAGTGCTAGGGGTAGGGGGCGCGTGGCGACCCAGTACTTC	CSARGRGRVATQYF
TRBV28	many	TRBJ2-3	NA	TGTGCCAGCAGCAGTCCGGGACCCCCGGTGGATACGCAGTATTTT	CASSSPGPPVDTQYF
TRBV7-3	NA	TRBJ2-3	TRBD2	TGTGCCAGCAGCCAATCGGGGGGGAGCGCAGATACGCAGTATTTT	CASSQSGGSADTQYF
TRBV12-3/TRBV12-4	many	TRBJ2-2	TRBD2	TGTGCCAACAAGAGGGCTAGCGGGGGGGCGAACACCGGGGAGCTGTTTTTT	CANKRASGGANTGELFF
TRBV4-2	NA	TRBJ2-5	TRBD2	TGTGCCAGCAGACCACTAGCGGGGGGTCCGTACCAAGAGACCCAGTACTTC	CASRPLAGGPYQETQYF
TRBV5-4	NA	TRBJ2-5	TRBD1	TGTGCCAGCAGCTTGGCCGTGGGACAGGGGCAAGAGACCCAGTACTTC	CASSLAVGQGQETQYF
TRBV10-3	NA	TRBJ2-5	TRBD1	TGTGCCATCAGACGACAGGGAATGGTGGAGACCCAGTACTTC	CAIRRQGMVETQYF
TRBV2	few	TRBJ2-7	NA	TGCGCCAGCAGTGAGGGGGGGGACGGGACCTACGAGCAGTACTTC	CASSEGGDGTYEQYF
TRBV20-1	large	TRBJ2-7	NA	TGCAGTGCTAGAGGTGACACGGGAGAGGGGTACGAGCAGTACTTC	CSARGDTGEGYEQYF
TRBV20-1	once	TRBJ1-2	NA	TGCAGTGCTAGGCCTACAGGGAGGAAGGGCTATGGCTACACCTTC	CSARPTGRKGYGYTF
TRBV29-1	NA	TRBJ2-1	NA	TGCAGCGCCTACGGGGCGGAACCCCCTTTACTTGAGCAGTTCTTC	CSAYGAEPPLLEQFF
TRBV5-5	few	TRBJ1-2	TRBD1	TGTGCCAGCAGCTTGGAATTTTTGGGACAGGGACTTGGCCTAGGCTACACCTTC	CASSLEFLGQGLGLGYTF
TRBV5-6	NA	TRBJ1-6	NA	TGTGCCAGCAGCTTGGAGAGGGCGAATTCACCCCTCCACTTT	CASSLERANSPLHF
TRBV12-3/TRBV12-4	NA	TRBJ2-5	NA	TGTGCCAGCCGCGGGCGGGGGCGCGGAGAGACCCAGTACTTC	CASRGRGRGETQYF
TRBV19	medium-sized	TRBJ2-3	NA	TGTGCCAGTAGTCAGGACTGGGGTAGCACAGATACGCAGTATTTT	CASSQDWGSTDTQYF
TRBV30	NA	TRBJ2-1	TRBD1	TGTGCCTGGAGCACCCCCCGGGCAGGGGGCAATGAGCAGTTCTTC	CAWSTPRAGGNEQFF
TRBV11-2	many	TRBJ2-3	NA	TGTGCCAGCAGCTTAGGAGGTGCGGATACGCAGTATTTT	CASSLGGADTQYF
TRBV5-1	many	TRBJ2-2	NA	TGCGCCAGCAGTTCGGAACTGAACACCGGGGAGCTGTTTTTT	CASSSELNTGELFF
TRBV20-1	many	TRBJ1-5	NA	TGCAGTGCTACCGGACAGAGCAATCAGCCCCAGCATTTT	CSATGQSNQPQHF
TRBV11-2	many	TRBJ2-5	TRBD2	TGTGCCAGCAGCCGCCCCGGGACTACCGTGCAAGAGACCCAGTACTTC	CASSRPGTTVQETQYF
TRBV7-9	NA	TRBJ2-3	TRBD2	TGTGCCAGCAGCACCTACACACTAGCGGGAGCGGCTGATACGCAGTATTTT	CASSTYTLAGAADTQYF
TRBV4-1	few	TRBJ2-3	TRBD2	TGCGCCAGCAGCCAAGATCCACCGGGACTAGCGGGAGTCATCACAGATACGCAGTATTTT	CASSQDPPGLAGVITDTQYF
TRBV6-4	few	TRBJ2-6	NA	TGTGCCAGCAGGCCCAACGTCCTGACTTTC	CASRPNVLTF
TRBV2	NA	TRBJ2-3	NA	TGTGCCAGCAGTGTTTCTGAGACAGATACGCAGTATTTT	CASSVSETDTQYF
TRBV3-1	many	TRBJ1-2	NA	TGTGCCAGCAGCCTCAGGGAGCAGGGAGGAAATGGCTACACCTTC	CASSLREQGGNGYTF
TRBV5-8	many	TRBJ2-1	NA	TGTGCCATCAAAGCGCGGAGCTCCTACAATGAGCAGTTCTTC	CAIKARSSYNEQFF